These 30 T cell receptor beta chains originate from one sample sequenced in a study of shared T cell receptors in the human thymus. Sequenced by immunoSEQ multiplex PCR; TCRdb stores in-frame clones only, minus some. Among over 650,000 clones listed, about 87% were seen once. A further study also used this sample, focusing on human thymus T cells.

Sequenced: thymocytes. The receptor source for this set is a boy younger than two with a congenital heart defect.

The V and J genes are TRBV4-3 and TRBJ1-6; a weak D match, TRBD1 (6 bases). CDR1 is LGHNA and CDR2 is YSLEER in the germline V gene. Trimming took 4 bases from V and 7 from J, leaving 11 bases between them. The CDR3 sequence is 14 residues long. The DNA of the CDR3 is TGCGCCAGCAGCCGAAGACAGGAAAATTCACCCCTCCACTTT. Its protein product is CASSRRQENSPLHF.

This chain joins TRBV7-6 and TRBJ1-1; 7 nucleotides match TRBD1. Trimming removed 5 bases from V and 3 bases from J; junction bases left unmatched: 12. Germline CDR1 and CDR2: SGHVS and FNYEAQ. The length of the CDR3 is 16 residues. CDR3: CASSPGRGQWDTEAFF. The CDR3 DNA reads as TGTGCCAGCAGCCCCGGGAGGGGGCAGTGGGACACTGAAGCTTTCTTT.

V is TRBV19 and J is TRBJ2-3; 7 bases are shared with TRBD1. After removal of 3 bases from V and 2 bases from J, the junction contained 26 bases not matched to a gene. Looked up from germline, CDR1 is LNHDA and CDR2 is SQIVND (reference sequence). The CDR3 loop spans 22 amino acids. DNA of the CDR3: TGTGCCAGTAGTATCAGTATATCCCTCACCGCCCGACAGGGCCTCCTCACAGATACGCAGTATTTT. It yields the protein CASSISISLTARQGLLTDTQYF.

This sequence joins TRBV15 and TRBJ1-2; TRBD1 matches at 11 bases. The CDR3 extends over 16 amino acids. Looked up from germline, CDR1 is LNHNV and CDR2 is YYDKDF (reference sequence). V was clipped by 4 bases and J by 6 bases; unmatched bases: 10. The CDR3 sequence: CATSTPRDRGSDGYTF. The CDR3 nucleotides are TGTGCCACCAGCACCCCCCGGGACAGGGGGTCGGATGGCTACACCTTC.

J is TRBJ1-2 and V is TRBV4-2, with 7 bases identical to TRBD1. V shed 7 bases and J 4 bases; nucleotides not matched to a gene: 9. Per germline, CDR1 LGHNA and CDR2 YNFKEQ. The CDR3 consists of 14 residues. The DNA for the CDR3 is TGTGCCAGCAAGGGGACAGCTCGGACCTATGGCTACACCTTC. It codes for CASKGTARTYGYTF.

This chain links TRBV15 with TRBJ2-5, with D tentatively TRBD1 (5 bases). The tail of the sequence fits TRBJ2-7 better, so the J call may be wrong. Looked up from germline, CDR1 is LNHNV and CDR2 is YYDKDF (reference sequence). The CDR3 spans 12 residues. Here the CDR3 DNA reads TGTGCCACCAGTCAGGGCCCCTACGAGCAGTACTTC. Amino acid sequence: CATSQGPYEQYF.

DNA of the CDR3: TGTGCCAGCAGCCCCCTCTCCTACGAGCAGTACTTC. The encoded protein is CASSPLSYEQYF. The chain links TRBV7-2 to TRBJ2-7; D is uncertain. This CDR3 region has 12 residues. V was pared by 5 bases and J by 0 bases, with 5 bases between. Germline lookup yields CDR1 SGHTA and CDR2 FQGNSA.

The chain carries TRBV27 and TRBJ2-7; maybe TRBD2 (6 bases). V lost 5 bases and J 3 bases, leaving 17 bases between the germline ends. The CDR3 is 15 residues long. Germline CDR1 reads MNHEY; CDR2 reads SMNVEV (reference sequence). The CDR3 is CASSDVDSGFYEQYF. The CDR3 DNA sequence: TGTGCCAGCAGTGATGTGGATAGCGGATTCTACGAGCAGTACTTC.

For the CDR3, the DNA is TGTGCCAGCAGCCCGACAGGGATCGGAGAGACCCAGTACTTC. Its protein product is CASSPTGIGETQYF. This chain links TRBV6-5 with TRBJ2-5, with 7 bases lining up with TRBD1. The CDR3 sequence is 14 residues long. Germline assignment: CDR1 MNHEY and CDR2 SVGAGI. Trimming took 6 bases from V and 4 from J; bases not matched to a gene: 8.

The rearrangement links TRBV5-4 to TRBJ2-7; 11 bases align to TRBD2. J was trimmed by 5 bases and V by 3 bases; bases with no gene match: 10. Germline V gene lookup returns CDR1 SGHNT and CDR2 YYREEE (reference sequence). This CDR3 spans 16 amino acids. The CDR3 DNA reads as TGTGCCAGCAGCTACCTGGGACTAGCGGTGACTGACGAGCAGTACTTC. This sequence encodes CASSYLGLAVTDEQYF. The entire variable domain, with the rest obtained from reference TRBV5-4 and TRBJ2-7, is as follows: ETGVTQSPTHLIKTRGQQVTLRCSSQSGHNTVSWYQQALGQGPQFIFQYYREEENGRGNFPPRFSGLQFPNYSSELNVNALELDDSALYLCASSYLGLAVTDEQYFGPGTRLTVT.

V gene TRBV4-3 combines with J gene TRBJ2-1, with D possibly being TRBD2 (6 bases). Trimming took 1 base from V and 5 from J, leaving 15 bases between them. The CDR3 spans 16 residues. Germline V gene sequence: CDR1 LGHNA, CDR2 YSLEER. The CDR3 region has the DNA TGCGCCAGCAGCCAAGTTCTGGGACTGGTGAACAATGAGCAGTTCTTC. Its translation: CASSQVLGLVNNEQFF.

The V gene is TRBV5-1, the J gene TRBJ2-5; tentative D call: TRBD1 (6 bases). CDR1 SGHRS and CDR2 YFSETQ come from the germline V gene. The V end was cut by 5 bases, the J end by 4 bases, with 27 bases between. The CDR3 has 18 residues. CDR3 nucleotides: TGCGCCAGCAGGAGTGGTCCCCCTCTACAAACAGGGAGAGAGACCCAGTACTTC. It encodes CASRSGPPLQTGRETQYF. The full variable domain, rest sourced from reference TRBV5-1 and TRBJ2-5, is KAGVTQTPRYLIKTRGQQVTLSCSPISGHRSVSWYQQTPGQGLQFLFEYFSETQRNKGNFPGRFSGRQFSNSRSEMNVSTLELGDSALYLCASRSGPPLQTGRETQYFGPGTRLLVL.

This chain connects TRBV20-1 to TRBJ2-5; D call uncertain. The CDR3 contains 11 residues. Germline V gene sequence: CDR1 DFQATT, CDR2 SNEGSKA (reference sequence). The ends were cut back, 0 bases at V and 5 bases at J, with 4 bases in the middle. CDR3 loop: CSARDQETQYF. The CDR3 bases are TGCAGTGCTAGAGATCAGGAGACCCAGTACTTC.

The chain links TRBV28 to TRBJ1-3, with TRBD1 matching 8 bases. Germline assignment: CDR1 MDHEN and CDR2 SYDVKM. The CDR3 has 15 residues. The junction had 6 bases not matched to a gene; V was cut back by 6 bases and J by 2 bases. The CDR3 sequence: CASSRWTGTGNTIYF. CDR3 bases: TGTGCCAGCAGCCGTTGGACAGGGACTGGAAACACCATATATTTT.

The chain uses TRBV11-2 and TRBJ2-7, with TRBD1 identical over 7 bases. Trimming cost V 5 bases and J 2 bases; bases outside gene matches: 21. The CDR3 is 19 residues long. CDR1 and CDR2 (germline): SGHAT, FQNNGV. DNA of the CDR3: TGTGCCAGCAGCCCCATTCGCTACCCTCCGGGACAGAGAACCTACGAGCAGTACTTC. Residues: CASSPIRYPPGQRTYEQYF.

The V and J genes are TRBV5-4 and TRBJ2-7; TRBD1 matches 7 bases. Germline trimming cut 2 bases from V and 6 bases from J; bases unmatched to any gene: 14. Germline-derived CDR1 and CDR2 are SGHNT and YYREEE (reference sequence). The CDR3 contains 16 residues. The CDR3 nucleotides read TGTGCCAGCAGCTTTCAACGACAGGGTATATTATCCGAGCAGTACTTC. Translated: CASSFQRQGILSEQYF.

The CDR3 protein is CASSPLCTGGPNSPLHF. The CDR3 bases are TGTGCCAGCAGCCCTCTTTGCACAGGGGGCCCTAATTCACCCCTCCACTTT. The J gene is TRBJ1-6, the V gene TRBV5-8, with 9 bases fitting TRBD1. Germline V lookup: CDR1 SGHTS, CDR2 YDEGEE. Germline trimming cut 4 bases from V and 6 bases from J; bases unmatched to any gene: 11. CDR3 length: 17 amino acids.

The CDR3 DNA follows: TGTGCCAGCAGCTCCTCACAGGTCCTCAGCACAGATACGCAGTATTTT. This translates into CASSSSQVLSTDTQYF. The rearrangement uses TRBV11-2 and TRBJ2-3, with a weak D call TRBD1 (5 bases). Germline lookup yields CDR1 SGHAT and CDR2 FQNNGV. Trimming stripped 4 bases from V and 0 bases from J, with 14 bases between. CDR3 length: 16 amino acids.

The chain has TRBV2 and TRBJ1-5; no clear D gene. This CDR3 region has 14 residues. Germline CDR1 SNHLY, CDR2 FYNNEI. Trimming pared 3 bases from V and 7 bases from J, leaving 13 bases between. CDR3 nucleotide sequence: TGTGCCAGCAGTGAGAACAGTAGTGGCCAGCCCCAGCATTTT. This gives the protein CASSENSSGQPQHF.

V gene TRBV4-1 combines with J gene TRBJ2-1; the match to TRBD2 covers 13 bases. V lost 3 bases to trimming and J lost 4 bases; unmatched junction nucleotides: 6. Germline-derived CDR1 and CDR2 are MGHRA and YSYEKL. This CDR3 comprises 17 residues. The DNA for the CDR3 is TGCGCCAGCAGCCACGGACTAGCGGGAGATGTTTACAATGAGCAGTTCTTC. It is translated as CASSHGLAGDVYNEQFF.

This chain uses TRBV27 with TRBJ2-4; 12 bases are a match to TRBD2. CDR1 is MNHEY, CDR2 SMNVEV, per germline (reference sequence). Unmatched junction bases numbered 9, after V lost 0 bases and J lost 6 bases. This CDR3 has 18 residues. CDR3 residues: CASSLSALAGGLRNIQYF. In DNA, the CDR3 is TGTGCCAGCAGTTTATCTGCGCTAGCGGGAGGGCTGCGAAACATTCAGTACTTC.

With respect to this clone: The identical CDR3 is also encoded by other nucleotide sequences in the sample. The chain joins TRBV27 to TRBJ2-7, with TRBD1 matching over 7 bases. Germline CDR1 MNHEY, CDR2 SMNVEV (reference sequence). This CDR3 has 14 residues. With 4 bases clipped from V and 2 bases from J, the junction kept 5 bases outside the gene matches. This chain's CDR3 is CASSSTDRAYEQYF. For the CDR3, the DNA is TGTGCCAGCAGTTCGACCGACAGGGCCTACGAGCAGTACTTC.

The CDR3 DNA reads TGCGCCAGCAGCCAAACTAGCGGAGACTCCTACAATGAGCAGTTCTTC. This encodes CASSQTSGDSYNEQFF. The chain employs TRBV4-1 and TRBJ2-1; TRBD2 agrees at 8 bases. The CDR3 extends over 16 amino acids. Losses at the gene ends were 2 bases for V and 0 bases for J; bases not matched to a gene: 3. Germline lookup yields CDR1 MGHRA and CDR2 YSYEKL.

V usage is TRBV7-6 and J usage is TRBJ2-5, with TRBD2 as a possible D gene (6 bases). Per germline, CDR1 SGHVS and CDR2 FNYEAQ. Trimming took off 1 base at V and 6 bases at J, with 9 bases between the two ends. There are 13 residues in the CDR3. This CDR3 is CASSLDGRKTQYF. The CDR3 DNA reads as TGTGCCAGCAGCTTAGACGGGAGAAAGACCCAGTACTTC.

This rearrangement joins TRBV2 to TRBJ2-1; D possibly corresponds to TRBD1 (7 bases). The CDR3 contains 16 residues. The V gene lost 2 bases and the J gene lost 7 bases, with 18 bases spanning the gap. In germline, CDR1 is SNHLY, CDR2 FYNNEI. The CDR3 here is CASSEPGGTAQNEQFF. CDR3 nucleotide sequence: TGTGCCAGCAGTGAACCAGGGGGGACTGCCCAAAATGAGCAGTTCTTC.

The chain links TRBV6-5 to TRBJ2-7; 7 bases match TRBD1. Germline values: CDR1 MNHEY, CDR2 SVGAGI. V shed 11 bases, J shed 3 bases, and the junction held 10 bases outside the gene matches. The CDR3 loop spans 13 amino acids. This chain's CDR3 is CAARQGPSYEQYF. The DNA for the CDR3 is TGTGCCGCTAGACAGGGACCAAGCTACGAGCAGTACTTC.

J is TRBJ2-2 and V is TRBV5-1; D possibly corresponds to TRBD2 (5 bases). This CDR3 comprises 20 residues. The germline CDR1 and CDR2 sequences are SGHRS and YFSETQ. The germline V and J ends were trimmed by 5 bases and 2 bases, with 28 bases remaining between them. CDR3 in DNA: TGCGCCAGCAGACCCCTCCCACTGCTAGCATTCGGCTTAAACACCGGGGAGCTGTTTTTT. Amino acids: CASRPLPLLAFGLNTGELFF.

J is TRBJ2-7 and V is TRBV27; 9 positions match TRBD1. This CDR3 comprises 15 residues. Germline trimming cut 5 bases from V and 0 bases from J; bases unmatched to any gene: 5. CDR1 is MNHEY, CDR2 SMNVEV, per germline (reference sequence). This CDR3 is CASSKDRGSSYEQYF. In nucleotides, the CDR3 is TGTGCCAGCAGTAAGGACAGGGGATCCTCCTACGAGCAGTACTTC.

The chain joins TRBV28 to TRBJ2-7; 7 bases agree with TRBD1. Germline loops: CDR1 MDHEN, CDR2 SYDVKM. J gave up 2 bases and V 3 bases, and 7 bases lay outside the gene matches. The CDR3 length is 15 residues. The CDR3: CASSLRTGRTYEQYF. In nucleotides, the CDR3 is TGTGCCAGCAGTTTGAGGACAGGACGGACCTACGAGCAGTACTTC.

The chain is built from TRBV30 and TRBJ2-7; 8 bases are a match to TRBD2. This CDR3 spans 13 amino acids. V was pared by 8 bases and J by 2 bases, with 8 bases of the junction left unmatched. The germline CDR1 and CDR2 sequences are GTSNPN and SVGIG (reference sequence). The CDR3 DNA reads as TGTGCCCGCGGGGGGCAGTCAACCTACGAGCAGTACTTC. It encodes CARGGQSTYEQYF.